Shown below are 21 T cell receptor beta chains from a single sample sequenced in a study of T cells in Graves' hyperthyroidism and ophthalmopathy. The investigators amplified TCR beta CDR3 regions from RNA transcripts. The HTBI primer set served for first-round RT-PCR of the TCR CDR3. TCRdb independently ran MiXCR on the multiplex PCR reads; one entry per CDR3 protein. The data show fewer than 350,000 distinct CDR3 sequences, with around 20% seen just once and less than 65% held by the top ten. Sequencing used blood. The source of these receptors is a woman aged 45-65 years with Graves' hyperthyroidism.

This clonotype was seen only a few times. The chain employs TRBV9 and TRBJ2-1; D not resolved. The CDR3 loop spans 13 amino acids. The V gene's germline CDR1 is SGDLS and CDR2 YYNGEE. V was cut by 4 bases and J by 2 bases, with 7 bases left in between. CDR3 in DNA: TGTGCCAGCAGCCAGAACCCCTACAATGAGCAGTTCTTC. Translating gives CASSQNPYNEQFF.

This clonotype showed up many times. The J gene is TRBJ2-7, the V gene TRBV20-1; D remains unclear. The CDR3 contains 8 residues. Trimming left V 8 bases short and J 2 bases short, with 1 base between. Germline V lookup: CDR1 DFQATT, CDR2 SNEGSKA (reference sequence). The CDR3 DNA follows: TGCAGTACCTACGAGCAGTACTTC. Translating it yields CSTYEQYF.

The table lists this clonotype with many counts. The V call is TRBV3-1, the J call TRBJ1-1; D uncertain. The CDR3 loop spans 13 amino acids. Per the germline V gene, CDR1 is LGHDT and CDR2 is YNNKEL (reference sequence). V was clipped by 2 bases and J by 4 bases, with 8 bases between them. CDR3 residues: CASSQSAGTEAFF. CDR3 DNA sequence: TGTGCCAGCAGCCAATCTGCAGGCACTGAAGCTTTCTTT.

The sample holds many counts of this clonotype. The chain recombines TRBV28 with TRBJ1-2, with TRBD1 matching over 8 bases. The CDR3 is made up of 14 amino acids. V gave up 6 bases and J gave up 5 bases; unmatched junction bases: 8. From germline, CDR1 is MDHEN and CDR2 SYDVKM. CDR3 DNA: TGTGCCAGCAGCCTCGGGCAGGGGGCATATGGCTACACCTTC. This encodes CASSLGQGAYGYTF.

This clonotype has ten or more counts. DNA for the CDR3: TGTGCCAGCAGCTCAGCGGTGGCTACACAAGAGACCCAGTACTTC. Translated: CASSSAVATQETQYF. This chain joins TRBV11-2 and TRBJ2-5, with a weak D call TRBD2 (5 bases). This CDR3 is 15 amino acids long. Germline V lookup: CDR1 SGHAT, CDR2 FQNNGV. Trimming left V 4 bases short and J 2 bases short, with 14 bases between.

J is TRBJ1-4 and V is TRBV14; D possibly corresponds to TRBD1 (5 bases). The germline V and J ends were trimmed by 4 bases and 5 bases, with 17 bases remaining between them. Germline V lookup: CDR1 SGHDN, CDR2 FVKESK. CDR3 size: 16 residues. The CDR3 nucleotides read TGTGCCAGCAGCCGCCTCTGGGCAGGGAAAAATGAAAAACTGTTTTTT. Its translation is CASSRLWAGKNEKLFF.

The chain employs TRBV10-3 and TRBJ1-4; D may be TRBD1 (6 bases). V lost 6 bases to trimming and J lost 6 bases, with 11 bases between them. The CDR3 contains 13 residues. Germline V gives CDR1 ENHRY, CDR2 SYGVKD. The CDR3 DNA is TGTGCCATCAGGGCAGGGGAATATGAAAAACTGTTTTTT. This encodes CAIRAGEYEKLFF.

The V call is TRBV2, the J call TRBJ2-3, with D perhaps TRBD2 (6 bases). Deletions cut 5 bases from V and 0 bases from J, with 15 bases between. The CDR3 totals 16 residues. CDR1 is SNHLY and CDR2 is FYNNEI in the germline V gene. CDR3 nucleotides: TGTGCCAGCAGTTTAAATGGCGGGGCTAGCACAGATACGCAGTATTTT. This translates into CASSLNGGASTDTQYF.

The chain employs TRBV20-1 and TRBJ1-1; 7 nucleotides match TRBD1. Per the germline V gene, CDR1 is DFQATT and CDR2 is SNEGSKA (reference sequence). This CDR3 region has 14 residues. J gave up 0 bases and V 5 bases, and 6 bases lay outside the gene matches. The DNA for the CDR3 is TGCAGTGCTTACCGGACAGGTATGAACACTGAAGCTTTCTTT. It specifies CSAYRTGMNTEAFF.

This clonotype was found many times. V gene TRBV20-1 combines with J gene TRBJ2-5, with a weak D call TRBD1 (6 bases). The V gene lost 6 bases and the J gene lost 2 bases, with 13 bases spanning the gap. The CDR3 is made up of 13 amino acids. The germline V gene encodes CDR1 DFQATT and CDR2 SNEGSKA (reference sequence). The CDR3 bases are TGCAGTGCCCGGAAGGGGGTTCAAGAGACCCAGTACTTC. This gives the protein CSARKGVQETQYF.

The CDR3 DNA is TGTGCCAGTAGGAAACAGGGGGTTGAGACCCAGTACTTC. Its translation: CASRKQGVETQYF. The rearrangement links TRBV19 to TRBJ2-5; 8 bases map to TRBD1. Germline CDR1 LNHDA, CDR2 SQIVND (reference sequence). V lost 6 bases and J lost 5; bases outside the gene matches: 5. This CDR3 has 13 amino acids.

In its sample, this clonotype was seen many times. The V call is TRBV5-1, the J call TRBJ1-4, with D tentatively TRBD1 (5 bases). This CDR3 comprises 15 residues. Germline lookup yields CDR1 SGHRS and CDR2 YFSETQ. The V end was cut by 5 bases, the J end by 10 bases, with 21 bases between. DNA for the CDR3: TGCGCCAGCAGTTTCGACAGCCTTAGTCTGGGAAAACTGTTTTTT. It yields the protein CASSFDSLSLGKLFF. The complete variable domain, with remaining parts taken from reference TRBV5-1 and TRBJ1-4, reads KAGVTQTPRYLIKTRGQQVTLSCSPISGHRSVSWYQQTPGQGLQFLFEYFSETQRNKGNFPGRFSGRQFSNSRSEMNVSTLELGDSALYLCASSFDSLSLGKLFFGSGTQLSVL.

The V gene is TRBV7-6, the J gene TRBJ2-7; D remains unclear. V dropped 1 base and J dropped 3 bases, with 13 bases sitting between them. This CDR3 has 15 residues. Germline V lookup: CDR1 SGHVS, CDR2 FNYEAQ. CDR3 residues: CASSLEGSGNYEQYF. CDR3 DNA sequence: TGTGCCAGCAGCTTAGAGGGTTCAGGAAACTACGAGCAGTACTTC.

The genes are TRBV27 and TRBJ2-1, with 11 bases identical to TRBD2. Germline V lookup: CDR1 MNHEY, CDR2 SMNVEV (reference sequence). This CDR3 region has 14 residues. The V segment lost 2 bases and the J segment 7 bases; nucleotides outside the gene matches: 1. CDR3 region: CASSLVAGGNEQFF. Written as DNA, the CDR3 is TGTGCCAGCAGTTTAGTAGCGGGAGGGAATGAGCAGTTCTTC.

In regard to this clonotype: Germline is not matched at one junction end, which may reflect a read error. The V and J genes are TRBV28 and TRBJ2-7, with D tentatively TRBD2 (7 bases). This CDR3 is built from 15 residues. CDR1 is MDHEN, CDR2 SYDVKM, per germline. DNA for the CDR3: TGTGCCAGCAGTTTTGAGGGGGGGGGGTGGAACGAGCAGCTCTTC. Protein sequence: CASSFEGGGWNEQLF.

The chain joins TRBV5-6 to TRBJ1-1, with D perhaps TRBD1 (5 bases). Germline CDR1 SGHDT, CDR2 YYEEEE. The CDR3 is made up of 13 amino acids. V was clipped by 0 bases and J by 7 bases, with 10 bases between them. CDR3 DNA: TGTGCCAGCAGCTTGGTATCAGGGTATGAAGCTTTCTTT. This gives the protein CASSLVSGYEAFF.

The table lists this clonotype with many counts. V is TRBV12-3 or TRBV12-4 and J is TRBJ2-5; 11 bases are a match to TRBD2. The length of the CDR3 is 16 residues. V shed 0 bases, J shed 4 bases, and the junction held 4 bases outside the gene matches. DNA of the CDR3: TGTGCCAGCAGTTTAGCGACTAGCGGGACGGCAGAGACCCAGTACTTC. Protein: CASSLATSGTAETQYF.

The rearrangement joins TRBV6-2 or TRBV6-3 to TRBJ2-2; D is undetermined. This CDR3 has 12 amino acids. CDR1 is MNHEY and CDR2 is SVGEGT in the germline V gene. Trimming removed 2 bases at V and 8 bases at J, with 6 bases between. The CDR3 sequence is CASSYASGELFF. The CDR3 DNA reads TGTGCCAGCAGTTACGCGTCTGGGGAGCTGTTTTTT.

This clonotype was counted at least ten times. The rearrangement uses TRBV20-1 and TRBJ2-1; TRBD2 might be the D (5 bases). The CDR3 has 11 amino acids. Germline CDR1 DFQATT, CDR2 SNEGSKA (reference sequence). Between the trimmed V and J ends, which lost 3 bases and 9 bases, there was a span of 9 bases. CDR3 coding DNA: TGCAGTGCTAGTAGGGAGCCTGAGCAGTTCTTC. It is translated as CSASREPEQFF.

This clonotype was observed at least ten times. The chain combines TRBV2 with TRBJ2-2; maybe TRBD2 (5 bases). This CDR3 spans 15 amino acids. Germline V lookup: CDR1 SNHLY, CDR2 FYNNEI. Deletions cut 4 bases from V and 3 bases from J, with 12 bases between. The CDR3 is CASSVVGSDTGELFF. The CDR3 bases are TGTGCCAGCAGTGTGGTAGGGAGCGACACCGGGGAGCTGTTTTTT.

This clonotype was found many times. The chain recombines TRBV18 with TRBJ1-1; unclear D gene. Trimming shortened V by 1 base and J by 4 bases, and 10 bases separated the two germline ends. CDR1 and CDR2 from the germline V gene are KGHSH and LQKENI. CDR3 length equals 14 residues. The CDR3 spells CASSPQSPGTEAFF. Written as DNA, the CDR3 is TGTGCCAGCTCACCACAGTCACCGGGCACTGAAGCTTTCTTT.